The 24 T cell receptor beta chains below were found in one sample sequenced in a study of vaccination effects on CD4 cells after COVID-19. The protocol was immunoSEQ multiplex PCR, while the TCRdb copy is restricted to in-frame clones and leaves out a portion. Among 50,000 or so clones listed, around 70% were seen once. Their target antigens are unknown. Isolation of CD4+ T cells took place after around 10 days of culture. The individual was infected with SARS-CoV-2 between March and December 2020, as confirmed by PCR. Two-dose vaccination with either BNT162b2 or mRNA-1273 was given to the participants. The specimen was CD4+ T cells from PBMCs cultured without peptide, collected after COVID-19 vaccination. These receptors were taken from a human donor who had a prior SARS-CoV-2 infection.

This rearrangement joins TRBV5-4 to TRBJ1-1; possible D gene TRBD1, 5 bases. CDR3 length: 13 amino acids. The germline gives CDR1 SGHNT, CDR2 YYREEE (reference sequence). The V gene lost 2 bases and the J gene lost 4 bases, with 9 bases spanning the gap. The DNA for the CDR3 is TGTGCCAGCAGCTTCTGGGGGTCCACTGAAGCTTTCTTT. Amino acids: CASSFWGSTEAFF. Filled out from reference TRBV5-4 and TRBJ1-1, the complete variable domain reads ETGVTQSPTHLIKTRGQQVTLRCSSQSGHNTVSWYQQALGQGPQFIFQYYREEENGRGNFPPRFSGLQFPNYSSELNVNALELDDSALYLCASSFWGSTEAFFGQGTRLTVV.

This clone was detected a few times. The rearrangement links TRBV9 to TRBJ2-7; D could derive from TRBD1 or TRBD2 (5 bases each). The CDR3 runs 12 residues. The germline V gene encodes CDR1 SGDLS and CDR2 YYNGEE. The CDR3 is CKMGEGSYEQYF. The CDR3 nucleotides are TGTAAAATGGGGGAAGGCTCCTACGAGCAGTACTTC.

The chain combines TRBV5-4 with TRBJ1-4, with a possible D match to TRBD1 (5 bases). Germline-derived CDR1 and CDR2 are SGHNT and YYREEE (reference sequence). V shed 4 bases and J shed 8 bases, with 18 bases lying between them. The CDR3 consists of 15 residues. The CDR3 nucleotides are TGTGCCAGCAGCGCCCGGGCGCAGGGTGACGAAAAACTGTTTTTT. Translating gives CASSARAQGDEKLFF.

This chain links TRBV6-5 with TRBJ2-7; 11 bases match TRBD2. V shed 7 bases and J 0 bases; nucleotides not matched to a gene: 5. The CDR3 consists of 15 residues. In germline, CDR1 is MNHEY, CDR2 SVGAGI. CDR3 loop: CASTGLAVSSYEQYF. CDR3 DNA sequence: TGTGCCAGCACGGGACTAGCGGTAAGCTCCTACGAGCAGTACTTC.

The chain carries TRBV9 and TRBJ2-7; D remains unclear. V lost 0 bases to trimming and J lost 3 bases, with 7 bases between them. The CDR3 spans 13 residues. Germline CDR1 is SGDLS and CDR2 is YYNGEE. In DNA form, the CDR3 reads TGTGCCAGCAGCGTAGGTGTGGTCTACGAGCAGTACTTC. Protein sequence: CASSVGVVYEQYF.

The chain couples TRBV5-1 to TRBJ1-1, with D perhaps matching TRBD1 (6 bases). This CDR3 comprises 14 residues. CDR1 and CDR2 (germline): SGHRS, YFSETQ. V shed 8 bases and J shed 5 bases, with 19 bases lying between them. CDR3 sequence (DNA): TGCGCCAGGTCATCGAGGGGGAGGGGGACTGAAGCTTTCTTT. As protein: CARSSRGRGTEAFF.

For the CDR3, the DNA is TGTGCCAGCAGCCCACACGTAGCTAACTATGGCTACACCTTC. Translating gives CASSPHVANYGYTF. The chain employs TRBV6-5 and TRBJ1-2; D is unresolved. Germline V CDR1 and CDR2: MNHEY, SVGAGI. V lost 6 bases to trimming and J lost 0 bases, with 11 bases between them. The CDR3 contains 14 residues.

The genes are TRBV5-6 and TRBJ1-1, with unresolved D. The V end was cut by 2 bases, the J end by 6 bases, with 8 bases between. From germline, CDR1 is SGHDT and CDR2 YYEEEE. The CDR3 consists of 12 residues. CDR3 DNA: TGTGCCAGCAGCTTACGAAATGCTGAAGCTTTCTTT. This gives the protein CASSLRNAEAFF.

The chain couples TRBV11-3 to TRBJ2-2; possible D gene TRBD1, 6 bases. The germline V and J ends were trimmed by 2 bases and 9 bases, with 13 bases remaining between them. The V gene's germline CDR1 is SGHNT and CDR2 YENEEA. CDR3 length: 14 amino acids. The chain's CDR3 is CASSLIRQGRELFF. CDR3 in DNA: TGTGCCAGCAGCTTAATTCGTCAGGGGCGGGAGCTGTTTTTT.

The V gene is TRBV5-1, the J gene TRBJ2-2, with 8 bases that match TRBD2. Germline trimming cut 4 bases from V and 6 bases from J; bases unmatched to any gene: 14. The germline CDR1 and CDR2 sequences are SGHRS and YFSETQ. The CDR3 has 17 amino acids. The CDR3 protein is CASSRNSYSGAPGELFF. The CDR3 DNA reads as TGCGCCAGCAGCCGGAATTCTTATAGCGGGGCCCCCGGGGAGCTGTTTTTT.

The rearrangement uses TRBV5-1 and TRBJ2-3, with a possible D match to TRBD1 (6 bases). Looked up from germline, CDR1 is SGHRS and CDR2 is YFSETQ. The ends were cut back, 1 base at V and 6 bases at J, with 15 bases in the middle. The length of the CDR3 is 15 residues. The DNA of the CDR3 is TGCGCCAGCAGCTTGATCACAGGGAGTGCGGATACGCAGTATTTT. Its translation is CASSLITGSADTQYF.

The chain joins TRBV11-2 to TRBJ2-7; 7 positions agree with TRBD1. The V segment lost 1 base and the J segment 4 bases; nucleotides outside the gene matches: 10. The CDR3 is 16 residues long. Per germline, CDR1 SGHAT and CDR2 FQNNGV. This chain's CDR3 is CASSLGPTRRGYEQYF. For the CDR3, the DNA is TGTGCCAGCAGCTTAGGGCCGACACGCAGGGGGTACGAGCAGTACTTC.

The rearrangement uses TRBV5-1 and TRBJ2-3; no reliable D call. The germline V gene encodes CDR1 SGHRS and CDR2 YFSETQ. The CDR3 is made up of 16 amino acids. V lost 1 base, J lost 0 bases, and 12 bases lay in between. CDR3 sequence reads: CASSLSFQLSTDTQYF. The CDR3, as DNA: TGCGCCAGCAGCTTGTCGTTTCAGCTTAGCACAGATACGCAGTATTTT.

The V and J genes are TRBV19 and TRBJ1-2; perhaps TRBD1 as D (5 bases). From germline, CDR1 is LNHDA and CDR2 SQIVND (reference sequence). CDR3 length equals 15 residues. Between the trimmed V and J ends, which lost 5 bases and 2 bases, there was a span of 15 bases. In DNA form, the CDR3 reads TGTGCCAGTAGTGCAGGGAGGGAACGGAACTATGGCTACACCTTC. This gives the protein CASSAGRERNYGYTF. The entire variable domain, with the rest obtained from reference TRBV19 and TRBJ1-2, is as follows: DGGITQSPKYLFRKEGQNVTLSCEQNLNHDAMYWYRQDPGQGLRLIYYSQIVNDFQKGDIAEGYSVSREKKESFPLTVTSAQKNPTAFYLCASSAGRERNYGYTFGSGTRLTVV.

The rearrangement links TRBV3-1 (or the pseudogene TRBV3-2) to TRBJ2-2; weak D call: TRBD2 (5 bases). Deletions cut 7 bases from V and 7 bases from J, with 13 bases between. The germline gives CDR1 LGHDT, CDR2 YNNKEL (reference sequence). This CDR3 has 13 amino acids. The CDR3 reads CASTRFGVGELFF. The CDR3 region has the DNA TGTGCCAGCACCCGATTCGGGGTCGGGGAGCTGTTTTTT.

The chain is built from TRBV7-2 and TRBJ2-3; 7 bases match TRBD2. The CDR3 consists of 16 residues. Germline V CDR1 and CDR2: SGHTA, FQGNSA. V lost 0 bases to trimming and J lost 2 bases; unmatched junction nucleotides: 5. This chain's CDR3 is CASSLAGGWDTDTQYF. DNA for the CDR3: TGTGCCAGCAGCTTAGCGGGGGGGTGGGACACAGATACGCAGTATTTT.

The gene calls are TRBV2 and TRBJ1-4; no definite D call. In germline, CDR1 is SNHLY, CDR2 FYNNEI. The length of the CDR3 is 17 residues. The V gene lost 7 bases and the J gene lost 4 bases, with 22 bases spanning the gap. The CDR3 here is CASTEDRGFTVNEKLFF. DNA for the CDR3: TGTGCCAGCACCGAGGATCGGGGTTTTACCGTTAATGAAAAACTGTTTTTT.

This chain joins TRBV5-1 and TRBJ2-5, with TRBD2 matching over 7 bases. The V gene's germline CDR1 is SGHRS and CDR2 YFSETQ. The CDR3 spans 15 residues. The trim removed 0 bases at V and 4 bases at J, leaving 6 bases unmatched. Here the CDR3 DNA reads TGCGCCAGCAGCTTGGGCGAGAGCGGGATAGAGACCCAGTACTTC. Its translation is CASSLGESGIETQYF.

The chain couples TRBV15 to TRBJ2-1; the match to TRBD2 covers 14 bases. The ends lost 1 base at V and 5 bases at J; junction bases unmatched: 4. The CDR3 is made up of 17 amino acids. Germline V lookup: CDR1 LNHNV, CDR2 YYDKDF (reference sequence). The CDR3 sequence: CATSRGTSGRFDNEQFF. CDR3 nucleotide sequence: TGTGCCACCAGCAGAGGGACTAGCGGGAGGTTCGACAATGAGCAGTTCTTC.

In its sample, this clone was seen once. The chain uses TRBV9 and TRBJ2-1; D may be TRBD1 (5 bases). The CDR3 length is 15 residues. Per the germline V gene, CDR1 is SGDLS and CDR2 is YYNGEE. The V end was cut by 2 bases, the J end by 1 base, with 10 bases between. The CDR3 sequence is CASSVQGGSYNEQFF. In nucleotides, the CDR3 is TGTGCCAGCAGCGTGCAGGGTGGTTCCTACAATGAGCAGTTCTTC.

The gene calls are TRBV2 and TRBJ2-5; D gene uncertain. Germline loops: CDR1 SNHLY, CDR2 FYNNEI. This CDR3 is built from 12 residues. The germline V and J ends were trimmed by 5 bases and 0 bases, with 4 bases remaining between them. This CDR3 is CASSMYQETQYF. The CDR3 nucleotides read TGTGCCAGCAGTATGTACCAAGAGACCCAGTACTTC.

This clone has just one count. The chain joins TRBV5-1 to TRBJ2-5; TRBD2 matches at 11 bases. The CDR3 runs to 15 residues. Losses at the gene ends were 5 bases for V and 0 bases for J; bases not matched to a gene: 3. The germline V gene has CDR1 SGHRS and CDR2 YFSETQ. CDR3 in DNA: TGCGCCAGCAGTCGACTAGCGGGGCACCAAGAGACCCAGTACTTC. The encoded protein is CASSRLAGHQETQYF.

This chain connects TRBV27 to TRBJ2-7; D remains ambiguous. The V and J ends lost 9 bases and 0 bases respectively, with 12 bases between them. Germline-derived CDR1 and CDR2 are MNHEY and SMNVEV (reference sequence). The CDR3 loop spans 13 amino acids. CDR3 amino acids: CASHPSSSYEQYF. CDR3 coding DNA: TGTGCCAGTCATCCCAGTAGCTCCTACGAGCAGTACTTC.

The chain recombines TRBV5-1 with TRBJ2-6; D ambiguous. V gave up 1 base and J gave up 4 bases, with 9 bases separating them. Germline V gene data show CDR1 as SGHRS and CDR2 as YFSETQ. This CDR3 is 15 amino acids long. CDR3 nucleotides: TGCGCCAGCAGCTTGTCCCCGGACGGGGCCAACGTCCTGACTTTC. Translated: CASSLSPDGANVLTF.